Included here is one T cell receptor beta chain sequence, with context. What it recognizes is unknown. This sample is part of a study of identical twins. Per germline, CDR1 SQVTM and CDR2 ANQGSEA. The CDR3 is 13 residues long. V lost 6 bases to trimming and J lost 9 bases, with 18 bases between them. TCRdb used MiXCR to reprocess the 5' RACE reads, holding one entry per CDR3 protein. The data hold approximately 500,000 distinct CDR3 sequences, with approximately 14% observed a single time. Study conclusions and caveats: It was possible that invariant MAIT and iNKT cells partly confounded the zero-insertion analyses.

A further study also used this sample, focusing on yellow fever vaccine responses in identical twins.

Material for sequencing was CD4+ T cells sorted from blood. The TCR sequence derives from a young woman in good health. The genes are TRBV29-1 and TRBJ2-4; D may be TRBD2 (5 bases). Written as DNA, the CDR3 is TGCAGCGTACCTGGACTGAGGCCGACCATTCAGTACTTC. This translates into CSVPGLRPTIQYF.